Below, 28 T cell receptor beta chains from the same sample are listed, as sequenced in a study of T cell clones after liver transplantation. The method was immunoSEQ multiplex PCR; TCRdb's version includes in-frame clones alone and lacks a portion of them. The data contain 15,000 or so clones, under 90% of them singletons. Specimen: CD8+ T cells from blood, collected approximately 43 months after liver transplant. The receptors come from a human patient who received a liver transplant. Some of these T cells may belong to the graft donor.

The rearrangement joins TRBV29-1 to TRBJ1-5; maybe TRBD1 (5 bases). Germline V gene sequence: CDR1 SQVTM, CDR2 ANQGSEA. V lost 0 bases and J lost 5, with 8 bases in between. The CDR3 consists of 13 residues. CDR3 amino acids: CSVEDRADQPQHF. The CDR3 DNA sequence: TGCAGCGTTGAAGACAGGGCCGATCAGCCCCAGCATTTT.

The V gene is TRBV19, the J gene TRBJ2-3, with no clear D. CDR3 size: 12 residues. V lost 3 bases, J lost 6 bases, and 7 bases lay in between. The germline V gene has CDR1 LNHDA and CDR2 SQIVND (reference sequence). CDR3 DNA sequence: TGTGCCAGTAGTATTATGGAGGATACGCAGTATTTT. Protein product: CASSIMEDTQYF.

The chain joins TRBV4-1 to TRBJ1-1; D might be TRBD1 (6 bases). This CDR3 comprises 14 residues. Germline-derived CDR1 and CDR2 are MGHRA and YSYEKL. Trimming left V 0 bases short and J 8 bases short, with 13 bases between. CDR3 loop: CASSQDALDREAFF. As DNA, the CDR3 is TGCGCCAGCAGCCAAGATGCGTTGGACAGAGAAGCTTTCTTT.

This clone appeared a few times. The CDR3 region is CASSKADRITNEKLFF. The CDR3 DNA sequence: TGTGCCAGCAGCAAAGCCGACAGGATAACTAATGAAAAACTGTTTTTT. The chain employs TRBV21-1 and TRBJ1-4; the table assigns TRBD1, which was not confirmed against the DNA. TRBV21-1 is designated a pseudogene. The CDR3 is 16 residues long.

The V and J genes are TRBV15 and TRBJ1-2; the D gene is possibly TRBD1 (5 bases). The CDR3 is 12 residues long. Trimming left V 3 bases short and J 5 bases short, with 7 bases between. In germline, CDR1 is LNHNV, CDR2 YYDKDF (reference sequence). As DNA, the CDR3 is TGTGCCACCAGCAGTACAGGTTATGGCTACACCTTC. This encodes CATSSTGYGYTF.

This clone was recorded once. This chain connects TRBV27 to TRBJ1-6; D is perhaps TRBD1 (5 bases). V was cut by 5 bases and J by 10 bases, with 18 bases left in between. The CDR3 is made up of 15 amino acids. Germline CDR1 MNHEY, CDR2 SMNVEV (reference sequence). CDR3 coding DNA: TGTGCCAGCAGTCTGCCTCCTCCAGGGTACTCACCCCTCCACTTT. It translates to CASSLPPPGYSPLHF.

This rearrangement joins TRBV4-1 to TRBJ2-3; no clear D gene. The V and J ends lost 0 bases and 1 base respectively, with 8 bases between them. Germline CDR1 reads MGHRA; CDR2 reads YSYEKL. The CDR3 runs 15 residues. CDR3 coding DNA: TGCGCCAGCAGCCAAGAGGAGCTACGCACAGATACGCAGTATTTT. Amino acid sequence: CASSQEELRTDTQYF.

A single count supports this clone. The V gene is TRBV9, the J gene TRBJ1-1; D is ambiguous. This CDR3 is built from 13 residues. V gave up 1 base and J gave up 2 bases, with 6 bases separating them. Germline V lookup: CDR1 SGDLS, CDR2 YYNGEE. The CDR3 nucleotides read TGTGCCAGCAGCGTATATGGAAACACTGAAGCTTTCTTT. Encoded protein: CASSVYGNTEAFF. The complete variable domain, with remaining parts taken from reference TRBV9 and TRBJ1-1, reads DSGVTQTPKHLITATGQRVTLRCSPRSGDLSVYWYQQSLDQGLQFLIQYYNGEERAKGNILERFSAQQFPDLHSELNLSSLELGDSALYFCASSVYGNTEAFFGQGTRLTVV.

A word on this clone: This may be a read error, as it is one base from a much larger clone. The rearrangement joins TRBV27 to TRBJ2-5, with 10 bases that match TRBD2. CDR3 length equals 14 residues. Germline lookup yields CDR1 MNHEY and CDR2 SMNVEV (reference sequence). The CDR3 sequence: CASSTSGTQEAQYF. The CDR3 coding sequence is TGTGCCAGCAGCACTAGCGGGACTCAAGAGGCCCAGTACTTC.

Here the CDR3 reads CASNPSGGANVLTF. CDR3 coding DNA: TGTGCCAGCAACCCTAGTGGTGGGGCCAACGTCCTGACTTTC. This chain joins TRBV7-3 and TRBJ2-6; D is unresolved. V gave up 7 bases and J gave up 3 bases, with 10 bases separating them. Germline CDR1 SGHTA, CDR2 FQGTGA. The CDR3 extends over 14 amino acids.

This clone has just a few counts. The chain joins TRBV28 to TRBJ1-4; D is perhaps TRBD1 (5 bases). V shed 3 bases and J shed 0 bases, with 11 bases lying between them. Germline loops: CDR1 MDHEN, CDR2 SYDVKM. This CDR3 comprises 16 residues. The CDR3 sequence: CASSLEQAPTNEKLFF. The DNA for the CDR3 is TGTGCCAGCAGTTTGGAACAGGCCCCAACTAATGAAAAACTGTTTTTT.

This chain uses TRBV4-1 with TRBJ1-4; D may be TRBD1 (6 bases). The germline V gene encodes CDR1 MGHRA and CDR2 YSYEKL. Trimming cost V 1 base and J 8 bases, with 26 bases left between them. The CDR3 totals 19 residues. This chain's CDR3 is CASSQGRLGGISGREKLFF. The CDR3 region has the DNA TGCGCCAGCAGCCAAGGGCGTTTAGGGGGTATCTCCGGGAGGGAAAAACTGTTTTTT.

This clone was observed a few times. The chain is built from TRBV4-3 and TRBJ2-3; a possible D gene is TRBD1 (5 bases). The ends were cut back, 0 bases at V and 4 bases at J, with 8 bases in the middle. CDR1 and CDR2 from the germline V gene are LGHNA and YSLEER. The CDR3 has 14 amino acids. This chain's CDR3 is CASSQDRGSDTQYF. For the CDR3, the DNA is TGCGCCAGCAGCCAAGATAGGGGTTCAGATACGCAGTATTTT.

This clone occurred once. V is TRBV11-2 and J is TRBJ2-3, with D unclear. This CDR3 comprises 15 residues. The V and J ends lost 1 base and 0 bases respectively, with 8 bases between them. CDR1 is SGHAT and CDR2 is FQNNGV in the germline V gene. The CDR3: CASSLAFTSTDTQYF. The DNA for the CDR3 is TGTGCCAGCAGCTTAGCGTTTACTAGCACAGATACGCAGTATTTT. The variable domain in full, completed from reference TRBV11-2 and TRBJ2-3, reads EAGVAQSPRYKIIEKRQSVAFWCNPISGHATLYWYQQILGQGPKLLIQFQNNGVVDDSQLPKDRFSAERLKGVDSTLKIQPAKLEDSAVYLCASSLAFTSTDTQYFGPGTRLTVL.

There are a few counts of this clone. This sequence joins TRBV2 and TRBJ1-1; no reliable D call. Germline V gene data show CDR1 as SNHLY and CDR2 as FYNNEI. The length of the CDR3 is 14 residues. V lost 6 bases and J lost 1, with 12 bases in between. Written as DNA, the CDR3 is TGTGCCAGCAGCTTGTGGCAGACGAACACTGAAGCTTTCTTT. This encodes CASSLWQTNTEAFF.

J is TRBJ1-1 and V is TRBV5-1; D remains unclear. V was clipped by 0 bases and J by 1 base, with 4 bases between them. The CDR3 extends over 13 amino acids. Germline V gene lookup returns CDR1 SGHRS and CDR2 YFSETQ. The CDR3 region is CASSLGGNTEAFF. The CDR3 DNA is TGCGCCAGCAGCTTGGGGGGGAACACTGAAGCTTTCTTT.

A single count supports this clone. The chain carries TRBV4-1 and TRBJ2-1; possibly TRBD2 for D (6 bases). Trimming removed 0 bases from V and 10 bases from J, with 16 bases in between. Germline V lookup: CDR1 MGHRA, CDR2 YSYEKL. The CDR3 contains 15 residues. The CDR3 DNA reads as TGCGCCAGCAGCCAAGAGGGACTCACTGCTGGCGAGCAGTTCTTC. It encodes CASSQEGLTAGEQFF.

The DNA of the CDR3 is TGTGCCAGCAGCCAAGGTCGTGCTTTCTTT. Amino acids: CASSQGRAFF. The V and J genes are TRBV4-2 and TRBJ1-1, with D hard to call. V was cut by 1 base and J by 11 bases, with 5 bases left in between. CDR3 length equals 10 residues. In germline, CDR1 is LGHNA, CDR2 YNFKEQ.

This clone was counted a single time. The chain combines TRBV11-1 with TRBJ1-2, with unresolved D. V was trimmed by 5 bases and J by 0 bases, leaving 7 bases between them. The length of the CDR3 is 13 residues. Germline V gene sequence: CDR1 SGHAT, CDR2 FQDESV (reference sequence). CDR3 amino acids: CASSPWANYGYTF. The CDR3 DNA sequence: TGTGCCAGCAGCCCCTGGGCTAACTATGGCTACACCTTC. The variable domain in full, with the rest retrieved from reference TRBV11-1 and TRBJ1-2, is EAEVAQSPRYKITEKSQAVAFWCDPISGHATLYWYRQILGQGPELLVQFQDESVVDDSQLPKDRFSAERLKGVDSTLKIQPAELGDSAMYLCASSPWANYGYTFGSGTRLTVV.

The chain couples TRBV7-6 to TRBJ2-5, with D possibly being TRBD2 (6 bases). V lost 4 bases and J 5 bases, leaving 14 bases between the germline ends. Per the germline V gene, CDR1 is SGHVS and CDR2 is FNYEAQ. The CDR3 loop spans 14 amino acids. The CDR3 DNA follows: TGTGCCAGCAGCTCGGGACTGCCTTTGGAGACCCAGTACTTC. Residues: CASSSGLPLETQYF.

This clone was counted a few times. The rearrangement joins TRBV6-1 to TRBJ2-2; a weak D match, TRBD1 (5 bases). CDR3 length: 11 amino acids. Per germline, CDR1 MNHNS and CDR2 SASEGT. The V end lost 10 bases, the J end lost 7 bases, and 10 bases lay between the germline ends. CDR3 in amino acids: CATQGDGELFF. CDR3 sequence (DNA): TGTGCCACTCAGGGTGACGGGGAGCTGTTTTTT.

V gene TRBV7-8 combines with J gene TRBJ2-3; 9 bases align to TRBD2. V gave up 1 base and J gave up 2 bases; unmatched junction bases: 13. Per the germline V gene, CDR1 is SGHVS and CDR2 is FQNEAQ. The CDR3 consists of 19 residues. The CDR3 sequence is CASSLDGGGAVRVTDTQYF. CDR3 coding DNA: TGTGCCAGCAGCTTAGATGGCGGGGGGGCTGTCAGGGTCACAGATACGCAGTATTTT. Filled out from reference TRBV7-8 and TRBJ2-3, the complete variable domain reads GAGVSQSPRYKVAKRGQDVALRCDPISGHVSLFWYQQALGQGPEFLTYFQNEAQLDKSGLPSDRFFAERPEGSVSTLKIQRTQQEDSAVYLCASSLDGGGAVRVTDTQYFGPGTRLTVL.

This chain connects TRBV7-9 to TRBJ2-3; no clear D. The CDR3 has 12 residues. Germline CDR1 and CDR2: SEHNR and FQNEAQ (reference sequence). V lost 5 bases, J lost 7 bases, and 10 bases lay in between. CDR3 nucleotides: TGTGCCAGCAGCCCAAACCTTTATACGCAGTATTTT. As protein: CASSPNLYTQYF.

This chain uses TRBV9 with TRBJ2-5, with a tentative D call TRBD2 (6 bases). Trimming left V 3 bases short and J 3 bases short, with 9 bases between. Per the germline V gene, CDR1 is SGDLS and CDR2 is YYNGEE. This CDR3 is built from 13 residues. The CDR3 bases are TGTGCCAGCAGCGCGAGGAGGGAAGAGACCCAGTACTTC. Protein sequence: CASSARREETQYF.

This clone was found a few times. V gene TRBV19 combines with J gene TRBJ1-1; no firm D call. Germline values: CDR1 LNHDA, CDR2 SQIVND (reference sequence). The V and J ends lost 8 bases and 0 bases respectively, with 4 bases between them. The CDR3 has 11 amino acids. The CDR3 DNA reads as TGTGCCAGTTTTATGAACACTGAAGCTTTCTTT. Protein sequence: CASFMNTEAFF. Full variable domain (missing parts from reference TRBV19 and TRBJ1-1): DGGITQSPKYLFRKEGQNVTLSCEQNLNHDAMYWYRQDPGQGLRLIYYSQIVNDFQKGDIAEGYSVSREKKESFPLTVTSAQKNPTAFYLCASFMNTEAFFGQGTRLTVV.

This rearrangement joins TRBV27 to TRBJ1-2; D perhaps matches TRBD1 (6 bases). Trimming cost V 3 bases and J 6 bases, with 8 bases left between them. The CDR3 has 12 residues. Germline V gives CDR1 MNHEY, CDR2 SMNVEV (reference sequence). This CDR3 reads CASSLQGNGYTF. Here the CDR3 DNA reads TGTGCCAGCAGTTTGCAGGGGAATGGCTACACCTTC.

The chain uses TRBV9 and TRBJ2-2; a possible D gene is TRBD1 (5 bases). Trimming removed 4 bases at V and 7 bases at J, with 11 bases between. The CDR3 is 13 residues long. Germline-derived CDR1 and CDR2 are SGDLS and YYNGEE. CDR3 sequence (DNA): TGTGCCAGCAGCACCCAGGGTAGCGGGGAGCTGTTTTTT. Amino acids: CASSTQGSGELFF.

The J gene is TRBJ2-7, the V gene TRBV19, with D perhaps TRBD2 (7 bases). CDR1 is LNHDA and CDR2 is SQIVND in the germline V gene (reference sequence). This CDR3 contains 15 residues. V lost 1 base, J lost 5 bases, and 15 bases lay in between. This CDR3 is CASSIGGGYRDEQYF. CDR3 coding DNA: TGTGCCAGTAGTATAGGCGGGGGCTATAGAGACGAGCAGTACTTC.